These 18 T cell receptor beta chains originate from one sample sequenced in a study of response to subunit inactivated influenza vaccine. TCRdb ran MiXCR on the RT-PCR reads and lists one entry per CDR3 protein. Of just under 550,000 distinct CDR3 sequences in the sample, approximately 20% are singletons; the top ten hold around 2.8%. These data were also filed under a second study, of T cells expressing NK-cell markers. From that report: Scientists made TCR beta cDNA using 5'RACE template switching with UMIs.

The source material was CD4+ T cells sorted from PBMCs, sampled roughly 12 days after vaccination. These receptor sequences come from a man aged 45-65 years who received an inactivated influenza vaccine.

The chain is built from TRBV3-1 and TRBJ2-5, with 7 positions matching TRBD2. V shed 4 bases and J 5 bases; nucleotides not matched to a gene: 16. This CDR3 is 17 amino acids long. Germline assignment: CDR1 LGHDT and CDR2 YNNKEL (reference sequence). CDR3 DNA sequence: TGTGCCAGCAGCCCCCATTCTCTTCTAGCGGAGGGGGAGACCCAGTACTTC. It is translated as CASSPHSLLAEGETQYF.

The chain carries TRBV4-2 and TRBJ1-5; D remains unclear. Per germline, CDR1 LGHNA and CDR2 YNFKEQ. The V gene lost 0 bases and the J gene lost 7 bases, with 7 bases spanning the gap. CDR3 length equals 13 residues. The CDR3 here is CASSQEVFQPQHF. The CDR3 DNA is TGTGCCAGCAGCCAAGAGGTATTCCAGCCCCAGCATTTT.

This clonotype was counted a few times. The V call is TRBV4-2, the J call TRBJ2-5; D might be TRBD2 (5 bases). The V end lost 0 bases, the J end lost 1 base, and 21 bases lay between the germline ends. Germline V gene data show CDR1 as LGHNA and CDR2 as YNFKEQ. The CDR3 spans 19 residues. Here the CDR3 reads CASSQDGRTPRSPQETQYF. The CDR3 DNA follows: TGTGCCAGCAGCCAAGATGGTCGGACTCCTAGATCTCCCCAAGAGACCCAGTACTTC.

This CDR3 reads CASSPPLTGELFF. CDR3 bases: TGTGCCAGCTCACCACCGCTCACCGGGGAGCTGTTTTTT. This chain joins TRBV18 and TRBJ2-2; D gene unclear. The CDR3 sequence is 13 residues long. Trimming removed 0 bases from V and 4 bases from J, with 3 bases in between. In germline, CDR1 is KGHSH, CDR2 LQKENI.

The chain is built from TRBV10-3 and TRBJ2-3; TRBD2 agrees at 7 bases. This CDR3 spans 16 amino acids. V shed 2 bases, J shed 3 bases, and the junction held 8 bases outside the gene matches. From germline, CDR1 is ENHRY and CDR2 SYGVKD. The CDR3 protein is CAISEGWRESTDTQYF. In DNA form, the CDR3 reads TGTGCCATCAGTGAGGGGTGGCGGGAGAGTACAGATACGCAGTATTTT.

The rearrangement joins TRBV28 to TRBJ1-6, with D possibly TRBD1 on 6 matching bases. In germline, CDR1 is MDHEN, CDR2 SYDVKM. This CDR3 comprises 15 residues. V was cut by 6 bases and J by 5 bases, with 14 bases left in between. CDR3 nucleotide sequence: TGTGCCAGCAGACCCCCGGGACACAATAATTCACCCCTCCACTTT. Amino acid sequence: CASRPPGHNNSPLHF.

The sample holds a few counts of this clonotype. V is TRBV20-1 and J is TRBJ2-7, with a tentative D call TRBD1 (6 bases). The V and J ends lost 5 bases and 3 bases respectively, with 23 bases between them. Germline-derived CDR1 and CDR2 are DFQATT and SNEGSKA (reference sequence). The CDR3 runs to 16 residues. The DNA of the CDR3 is TGCAGTGCTCAAACAGGGTACAGTCTCTTTTTCTACGAGCAGTACTTC. It translates to CSAQTGYSLFFYEQYF.

This clonotype came up a few times. The genes are TRBV9 and TRBJ1-6, with unresolved D. Germline V gene sequence: CDR1 SGDLS, CDR2 YYNGEE. Trimming shortened V by 4 bases and J by 9 bases, and 20 bases separated the two germline ends. CDR3 size: 16 residues. CDR3 sequence (DNA): TGTGCCAGCAGCACGAGCAGAAAATACAAGGGTTCACCCCTCCACTTT. It is translated as CASSTSRKYKGSPLHF.

This clonotype was counted only a few times. The chain recombines TRBV5-1 with TRBJ1-1, with no clear D. The CDR3 loop spans 14 amino acids. Trimming stripped 4 bases from V and 0 bases from J, with 10 bases between. Germline CDR1 reads SGHRS; CDR2 reads YFSETQ. The CDR3 here is CASSPDGVNTEAFF. CDR3 bases: TGCGCCAGCAGCCCGGATGGTGTGAACACTGAAGCTTTCTTT.

This clonotype was detected only a few times. The rearrangement uses TRBV4-2 and TRBJ2-2, with 13 positions matching TRBD2. Germline V gene sequence: CDR1 LGHNA, CDR2 YNFKEQ. Trimming took 4 bases from V and 0 from J; bases not matched to a gene: 8. The length of the CDR3 is 19 residues. The CDR3 DNA is TGTGCCAGCAGCCCGAGCTGGACTAGCGGGGGCGCGAACACCGGGGAGCTGTTTTTT. Encoded protein: CASSPSWTSGGANTGELFF.

The V and J genes are TRBV5-5 and TRBJ2-1, with D possibly being TRBD1 or TRBD2 (5 bases each). This CDR3 is 15 amino acids long. Trimming left V 1 base short and J 4 bases short, with 12 bases between. Germline V gene data show CDR1 as SGHKS and CDR2 as YYEKEE (reference sequence). The CDR3 coding sequence is TGTGCCAGCAGCTTGCAACGGGACCCTTACAATGAGCAGTTCTTC. Translated, it gives CASSLQRDPYNEQFF. The whole variable domain, remainder taken from reference TRBV5-5 and TRBJ2-1, is DAGVTQSPTHLIKTRGQQVTLRCSPISGHKSVSWYQQVLGQGPQFIFQYYEKEERGRGNFPDRFSARQFPNYSSELNVNALLLGDSALYLCASSLQRDPYNEQFFGPGTRLTVL.

The rearrangement links TRBV5-4 to TRBJ1-2; 7 bases are a match to TRBD1. Trimming at V came to 2 bases and at J to 4 bases, leaving 5 bases not matched to a gene. The CDR3 sequence is 14 residues long. CDR1 and CDR2 (germline): SGHNT, YYREEE (reference sequence). The CDR3 loop is CASSFTGAPYGYTF. The DNA of the CDR3 is TGTGCCAGCAGCTTTACAGGGGCGCCCTATGGCTACACCTTC.

This clonotype was found a few times. V usage is TRBV24-1 and J usage is TRBJ1-6, with D possibly TRBD1 on 6 matching bases. The CDR3 sequence is 15 residues long. Between the trimmed V and J ends, which lost 4 bases and 4 bases, there was a span of 10 bases. CDR1 KGHDR and CDR2 SFDVKD come from the germline V gene. The CDR3 DNA reads TGTGCCACCAGTGAAGGGGACATTTATAATTCACCCCTCCACTTT. It is translated as CATSEGDIYNSPLHF.

The chain has TRBV19 and TRBJ1-1, with D perhaps TRBD1 (6 bases). Germline CDR1 is LNHDA and CDR2 is SQIVND (reference sequence). This CDR3 contains 15 residues. The V end was cut by 3 bases, the J end by 4 bases, with 15 bases between. DNA of the CDR3: TGTGCCAGTAGTATCGGGGGCCGGGTCGTCACTGAAGCTTTCTTT. It yields the protein CASSIGGRVVTEAFF.

This clonotype was seen a handful of times. The chain uses TRBV20-1 and TRBJ2-7, with TRBD1 matching 12 bases. CDR1 DFQATT and CDR2 SNEGSKA come from the germline V gene (reference sequence). The CDR3 length is 13 residues. V shed 4 bases and J 6 bases; nucleotides not matched to a gene: 4. The CDR3 nucleotides are TGCAGTGCTACCCGGGACAGGGGGCCCGAGCAGTACTTC. This gives the protein CSATRDRGPEQYF.

V and J are TRBV7-6 and TRBJ1-1; 11 bases agree with TRBD1. This CDR3 region has 17 residues. V was clipped by 1 base and J by 0 bases; unmatched bases: 4. Germline lookup yields CDR1 SGHVS and CDR2 FNYEAQ. The CDR3 DNA reads TGTGCCAGCAGCTTAGGGACAGGGGGCATCGTGAACACTGAAGCTTTCTTT. Its translation: CASSLGTGGIVNTEAFF.

Only a few counts were recorded for this clonotype. V usage is TRBV24-1 and J usage is TRBJ2-1, with 9 positions matching TRBD2. Germline trimming cut 3 bases from V and 4 bases from J; bases unmatched to any gene: 6. CDR1 is KGHDR and CDR2 is SFDVKD in the germline V gene. The CDR3 length is 16 residues. The CDR3 spells CATSDPGTSTYNEQFF. The CDR3 nucleotides are TGTGCCACCAGTGATCCCGGGACTAGCACTTACAATGAGCAGTTCTTC.

A word on this clonotype: A much larger clone sits a single nucleotide away, making a read error possible. This chain connects TRBV29-1 to TRBJ2-6; tentative D call: TRBD1 (6 bases). The length of the CDR3 is 14 residues. From germline, CDR1 is SQVTM and CDR2 ANQGSEA. The CDR3 loop is CSALQGSGANVLSF. CDR3 sequence (DNA): TGCAGCGCATTACAGGGATCTGGGGCCAACGTCCTGTCTTTC.